This TCR beta chain was recorded in a study of vaccination and CD4 T cells after COVID-19. The germline V and J ends were trimmed by 2 bases and 4 bases, with 11 bases remaining between them. Germline loops: CDR1 MNHEY, CDR2 SVGAGI. CDR3 length equals 14 residues. Treatment defined: 10-day PBMC culture with coronavirus spike peptide pools or control peptides (ViraFEST assay). The Oncomine TCR Beta short-read assay was applied to DNA of cultured CD4+ T cells. TCRdb re-called the PCR reads through MiXCR, storing one row per CDR3 protein. The sample lists tens of thousands of distinct CDR3 sequences, more than 30% occurring once. About this clonotype: Its specificity is not known.

The sample consisted of CD4+ T cells from blood, cultured in vitro, taken before SARS-CoV-2 vaccination. The sequence was obtained from a human donor who received a COVID-19 vaccine. The V and J genes are TRBV6-5 and TRBJ2-5, with no clear D. The CDR3 bases are TGTGCCAGCAGTTACGAATTTTCTCCAGAGACCCAGTACTTC. Its protein product is CASSYEFSPETQYF.